Listed below are T cell receptor beta chains from one sample, sequenced in a study of cytomegalovirus exposure and HLA in healthy donors. The method was immunoSEQ multiplex PCR; TCRdb's version includes in-frame clones alone and lacks a portion of them. In the table there are roughly 150,000 clones, roughly 84% of which are singletons. The sequencing input was PBMCs. The source is a young man in good health and CMV-seronegative. Each CDR3 is given with its conserved first and last residue. Each record gives: J gene, D gene, clone size, V gene, CDR3 DNA, CDR3 protein. A D gene is named only where the DNA matches it firmly. Expanded clones are given a class, and other clones once, few, many or no size at all.

TRBJ2-3 - - TRBV7-2 TGTGCCAGCAGCTCCTTGAGCACAGATACGCAGTATTTT CASSSLSTDTQYF
TRBJ2-7 - - TRBV16 TGTGCCAGCAGCCAATCGACAGCCTTCGCCTACGAGCAGTACTTC CASSQSTAFAYEQYF
TRBJ2-5 TRBD2 - TRBV28 TGTGCCAGCAGGAGTTTAGGGGAGGGGTTGGGAGAGACCCAGTACTTC CASRSLGEGLGETQYF
TRBJ2-7 - - TRBV4-1 TGCGCCAGCAGCCAAGTAGCCTCCGACTACGAGCAGTACTTC CASSQVASDYEQYF
TRBJ1-2 TRBD1 - TRBV5-1 TGCGCCAGCAGCTTGGGAGGGGGCCTAAACTATGGCTACACCTTC CASSLGGGLNYGYTF
TRBJ2-2 - - TRBV19 TGTGCCAGTAGCCCCGGGACATCTGTCACCGGGGAGCTGTTTTTT CASSPGTSVTGELFF
TRBJ1-5 TRBD1 - TRBV27 TGTGCCAGCAGATCCGACAGGGCAAGCAATCAGCCCCAGCATTTT CASRSDRASNQPQHF
TRBJ2-1 TRBD2 once TRBV5-4 TGTGCCAGCAGTCTTAGGACTAGCGGGACGAGCTCCTACAATGAGCAGTTCTTC CASSLRTSGTSSYNEQFF
TRBJ2-7 TRBD1 - TRBV19 TGTGCCAGTAAGACGGCGGGACAGGGGTCCTACGAGCAGTATTTC CASKTAGQGSYEQYF
TRBJ1-2 - - TRBV21-1 TGTGCCAGCAGCACCGACCGAAGGGGCCATGGCTATGGCTACACCTTC CASSTDRRGHGYGYTF
TRBJ2-1 TRBD2 - TRBV7-2 TGTGCCAGCAGCTTAGCTAGCGGGAGTCATGAGCAGTTCTTC CASSLASGSHEQFF
TRBJ2-5 TRBD1 - TRBV14 TGTGCCAGCAGCCACCACCCCCTCGACAGGGCGCAAGAGACCCAGTACTTC CASSHHPLDRAQETQYF
TRBJ2-1 - - TRBV6-5 TGTGCCAGCACTAGCACCTCGAACAATGAGCAGTTCTTC CASTSTSNNEQFF
TRBJ2-1 TRBD2 few TRBV4-3 TGCGCCAGCAGCCAAGCCCTCAACTACGGGACTAGGCTTAATGAGCAGTTCTTC CASSQALNYGTRLNEQFF
TRBJ2-2 - - TRBV5-1 TGCGCCAGCAGTTCAGGGGCCAAGTCATCCACCGGGGAGCTGTTTTTT CASSSGAKSSTGELFF
TRBJ2-3 - - TRBV13 TGTGCCAGCAGCTTCGATAGGTTGGCGGGACCCGCAGATACGCAGTATTTT CASSFDRLAGPADTQYF
TRBJ2-2 TRBD1 - TRBV5-1 TGCGCCAGCAGCCCGGGACAGGGGTTCGGGGAGCTGTTTTTT CASSPGQGFGELFF
TRBJ2-7 TRBD2 few TRBV5-6 TGTGCCAGCAGCTTTCTGACTAGCGGGAGGACCCACGAGCAGTACTTC CASSFLTSGRTHEQYF
TRBJ2-3 TRBD2 - TRBV10-3 TGTGCCATCAGCAGGACTAGCGGGGAGAAAGATACGCAGTATTTT CAISRTSGEKDTQYF
TRBJ1-6 TRBD1 - TRBV19 TGTGCCAGTAGTAGGGACAGGGGGGATAATTCACCCCTCCACTTT CASSRDRGDNSPLHF
TRBJ1-3 TRBD1 - TRBV28 TGTGCCAGCAGTATCAGACAGGGGACTTCTGGAAACACCATATATTTT CASSIRQGTSGNTIYF
TRBJ2-3 - - TRBV5-8 TGTGCCAGCAGGTTAGGGGCGCGTACGCAGTATTTT CASRLGARTQYF
TRBJ2-3 TRBD1 - TRBV10-1 TGCGCCAGCAGTTCGACAGGGTGGCCGCAGTATTTT CASSSTGWPQYF
TRBJ1-4 - - TRBV2 TGTGCCAGCCAACGAGTTGCAACTAATGAAAAACTGTTTTTT CASQRVATNEKLFF
TRBJ1-1 TRBD1 - TRBV19 TGTGCCAGTAGCTGGTTAACAGGGGGCGGAAATGAAGCTTTCTTT CASSWLTGGGNEAFF
TRBJ1-5 - - TRBV6-5 TGTGCCAGCAGTATACGAGTCGATAGCAATCAGCCCCAGCATTTT CASSIRVDSNQPQHF
TRBJ2-5 - - TRBV5-5 TGTGCCAGCAGCTTGAGGGGCCAAGAGACCCAGTACTTC CASSLRGQETQYF
TRBJ2-3 - - TRBV4-1 TGCGCCAGCAGCCAAGAGCGGGCAGATACGCAGTATTTT CASSQERADTQYF
TRBJ2-6 - - TRBV5-1 TGCGCCAGCAGCTTTACTAGTACGTCTGGGGCCAACGTCCTGACTTTC CASSFTSTSGANVLTF
TRBJ1-4 - - TRBV5-6 TGTGCCAGCAGCTACAGGAAGTCTAATGAAAAACTGTTTTTT CASSYRKSNEKLFF
TRBJ2-3 - once TRBV5-5 TGTGCCAGCAGCTTGGTTCGAGCGTGGGATACGCAGTATTTT CASSLVRAWDTQYF
TRBJ2-7 TRBD2 once TRBV7-2 TGTGCCAGCACGAGGATAGCGGGATACGAGCAGTACTTC CASTRIAGYEQYF
TRBJ1-5 - few TRBV5-6 TGTGCCAGCAGCTTTGCAGGTTTCCAGCCCCAGCATTTT CASSFAGFQPQHF
TRBJ1-5 - - TRBV6-5 TGTGCCAGCAGTTCCCGGGGGGGCAATCAGCCCCAGCATTTT CASSSRGGNQPQHF